A selection of T cell receptor beta chains follows, all from one sample in a study of blood T cell repertoires in COVID-19. Profiling relied on immunoSEQ multiplex PCR, and the TCRdb table lists in-frame clones only, not all of them. The table lists approximately 54,000 clones, 90% of them singletons, with 8.4% in the top ten. The sample taken for sequencing was peripheral blood. These receptors were taken from a woman aged 40 to 49 with active COVID-19. Both conserved end residues are part of each CDR3. Fields, in order: clone size, J gene, V gene, D gene, CDR3 protein, CDR3 DNA. A D gene is named only where the DNA matches it firmly. The listing skips clone size in some rows; elsewhere it reads once, few, many or a size class.

>.|TRBJ1-4|TRBV6-5|TRBD1
CASRDRVTNEKLFF
TGTGCCAGCAGAGACAGGGTAACTAATGAAAAACTGTTTTTT
>.|TRBJ2-7|TRBV6-5|TRBD2
CASSLSGGREQYF
TGTGCCAGCAGTCTTAGCGGGGGCCGGGAGCAGTACTTC
>.|TRBJ2-7|TRBV29-1|TRBD1
CSAGWTGPNEQYF
TGCAGCGCCGGGTGGACAGGGCCCAACGAGCAGTACTTC
>once|TRBJ2-3|TRBV7-3|TRBD2
CASSPPGLAGDRDTQYF
TGTGCCAGCAGCCCACCGGGACTAGCGGGGGATCGAGATACGCAGTATTTT
>.|TRBJ2-5|TRBV7-2|TRBD2
CASSSTGASGGERETQYF
TGTGCCAGCAGTTCCACCGGGGCTAGCGGGGGCGAGCGGGAGACCCAGTACTTC
>.|TRBJ1-1|TRBV4-2|TRBD1
CASSPQTGWDTEAFF
TGTGCCAGCAGCCCCCAGACAGGGTGGGACACTGAAGCTTTCTTT
>.|TRBJ2-1|TRBV11-2|TRBD2
CASSRDGTSMDEQFF
TGTGCCAGCAGCCGAGACGGGACTAGCATGGATGAGCAGTTCTTC
>.|TRBJ1-1|TRBV5-4|.
CASSLIGETAGTEAFF
TGTGCCAGCAGCTTGATAGGAGAAACCGCTGGCACTGAAGCTTTCTTT
>.|TRBJ2-1|TRBV5-3|TRBD2
CARSKRGGRYNEQFF
TGTGCCAGAAGCAAGCGGGGGGGCCGGTACAATGAGCAGTTCTTC
>.|TRBJ2-6|TRBV5-1|.
CASSLAPGSGANVLTF
TGCGCCAGCAGCTTGGCTCCCGGCTCTGGGGCCAACGTCCTGACTTTC
>.|TRBJ1-4|TRBV11-3|.
CASSLGQNNEKLFF
TGTGCCAGCAGCTTAGGACAGAATAATGAAAAACTGTTTTTT
>.|TRBJ1-2|TRBV9|TRBD1
CASSPSGGNYGYTF
TGTGCCAGCAGCCCTTCAGGGGGCAACTATGGCTACACCTTC
>.|TRBJ2-2|TRBV24-1|.
CATSDSRTLTGELFF
TGTGCCACCAGTGATTCTCGGACTCTCACCGGGGAGCTGTTTTTT
>.|TRBJ2-2|TRBV6-4|TRBD2
CASSDSGLAGENTGELFF
TGTGCCAGCAGTGACTCGGGACTAGCGGGGGAGAACACCGGGGAGCTGTTTTTT
>.|TRBJ2-1|TRBV18|.
CASSPPQAWSGNEQFF
TGTGCCAGCTCACCACCGCAGGCTTGGTCGGGGAATGAGCAGTTCTTC
>.|TRBJ2-3|TRBV5-1|TRBD1
CASSSQDRDDTQYF
TGCGCCAGCAGCTCACAAGACAGGGACGATACGCAGTATTTT
>.|TRBJ2-1|TRBV18|TRBD2
CASSVRLADLNEQFF
TGTGCCAGCTCAGTCCGACTAGCAGACCTCAATGAGCAGTTCTTC
>.|TRBJ2-7|TRBV19|TRBD1
CATTGEYAYEQYF
TGCGCCACCACAGGGGAATACGCCTACGAGCAGTACTTC
>.|TRBJ1-1|TRBV29-1|.
CSVERTSNTEAFF
TGCAGCGTTGAAAGGACATCGAACACTGAAGCTTTCTTT
>.|TRBJ1-5|TRBV2|TRBD1
CASRLDRGGYGPQHF
TGTGCCAGCAGATTGGACAGGGGGGGTTACGGGCCCCAGCATTTT
>.|TRBJ2-4|TRBV11-3|.
CASSLDPQDQYF
TGTGCCAGCAGCTTAGATCCCCAGGATCAGTACTTC
>.|TRBJ2-7|TRBV18|.
CASSPAGREQYF
TGTGCCAGCTCACCTGCAGGGCGGGAGCAGTACTTC
>.|TRBJ2-2|TRBV5-1|.
CASSLISGRGELFF
TGCGCCAGCAGCTTAATCAGTGGGAGAGGGGAGCTGTTTTTT
>.|TRBJ1-1|TRBV19|.
CASSIDDWRTEAFF
TGTGCCAGTAGTATAGATGACTGGAGAACTGAAGCTTTCTTT
>.|TRBJ1-6|TRBV28|.
CASRAKGYSSYNSPLHF
TGTGCCAGCAGAGCCAAGGGGTACAGCTCCTATAATTCACCCCTCCACTTT
>.|TRBJ2-7|TRBV6-2/TRBV6-3|TRBD1
CASSYGQEEQYF
TGTGCCAGCAGTTACGGACAGGAGGAGCAGTACTTC
>.|TRBJ1-4|TRBV2|.
CASSEGVPLDVFF
TGTGCCAGCAGTGAAGGAGTACCGTTAGATGTGTTTTTT
>.|TRBJ2-5|TRBV9|TRBD2
CASSISGGIQETQYF
TGTGCCAGCAGCATTAGCGGGGGGATACAAGAGACCCAGTACTTC
>.|TRBJ2-7|TRBV11-2|.
CASSFHEGGAGGTYEQYF
TGTGCCAGCAGCTTCCACGAAGGTGGGGCAGGGGGGACCTACGAGCAGTACTTC
>.|TRBJ2-1|TRBV3-1/TRBV3-2|.
CASSGRDLPYNEQFF
TGTGCCAGCAGCGGTAGGGACTTACCCTACAATGAGCAGTTCTTC
>.|TRBJ1-6|TRBV7-8|TRBD1
CASSLEGTGPSPLHF
TGTGCCAGCAGCTTAGAAGGGACAGGGCCTTCACCCCTCCACTTT
>once|TRBJ2-3|TRBV24-1|.
CATSDNREGFADTQYF
TGTGCCACCAGTGACAACAGGGAAGGGTTCGCAGATACGCAGTATTTT
>.|TRBJ1-6|TRBV27|TRBD1
CASSRISGQGNSPLHF
TGTGCCAGCAGCCGCATTTCAGGACAGGGTAATTCACCCCTCCACTTT
>.|TRBJ1-2|TRBV29-1|.
CSVVAGTDHGYTF
TGCAGCGTTGTGGCGGGGACTGACCATGGCTACACCTTC
>.|TRBJ2-5|TRBV11-3|TRBD2
CASSSSGGAQGKETQYF
TGTGCCAGCAGCTCTAGCGGGGGGGCCCAGGGGAAAGAGACCCAGTACTTC
>.|TRBJ2-1|TRBV24-1|.
CATSDPARRGGNNEQFF
TGTGCCACCAGTGACCCCGCGCGGAGGGGGGGAAACAATGAGCAGTTCTTC
>.|TRBJ2-3|TRBV15|.
CATSRDNPGVNTDTQYF
TGTGCCACCAGCAGAGATAATCCAGGGGTTAACACAGATACGCAGTATTTT